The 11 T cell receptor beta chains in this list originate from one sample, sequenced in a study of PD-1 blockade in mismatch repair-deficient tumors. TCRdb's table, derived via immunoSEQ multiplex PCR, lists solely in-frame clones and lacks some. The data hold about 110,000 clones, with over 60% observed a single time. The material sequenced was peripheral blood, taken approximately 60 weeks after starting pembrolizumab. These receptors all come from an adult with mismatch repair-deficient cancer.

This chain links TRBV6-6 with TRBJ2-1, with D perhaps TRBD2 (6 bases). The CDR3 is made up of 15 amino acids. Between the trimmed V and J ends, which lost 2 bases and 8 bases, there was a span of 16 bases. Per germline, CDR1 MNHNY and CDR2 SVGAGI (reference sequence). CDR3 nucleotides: TGTGCCAGCAGTTACGGGCCTCGGGGAGGCGATGAGCAGTTCTTC. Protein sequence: CASSYGPRGGDEQFF.

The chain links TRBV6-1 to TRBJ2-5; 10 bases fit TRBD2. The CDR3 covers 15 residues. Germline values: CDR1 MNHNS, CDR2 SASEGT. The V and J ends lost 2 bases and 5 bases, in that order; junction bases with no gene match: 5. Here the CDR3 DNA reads TGTGCCAGCAGTGAAATAGCGGGAGGTCTGGAGACCCAGTACTTC. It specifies CASSEIAGGLETQYF.

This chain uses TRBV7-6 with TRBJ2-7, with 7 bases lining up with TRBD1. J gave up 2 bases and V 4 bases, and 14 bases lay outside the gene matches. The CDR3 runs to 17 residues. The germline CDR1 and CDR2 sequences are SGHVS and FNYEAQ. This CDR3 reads CASSSFRPGTDTYEQYF. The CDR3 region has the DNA TGTGCCAGCAGCTCTTTTCGACCCGGGACAGATACCTACGAGCAGTACTTC.

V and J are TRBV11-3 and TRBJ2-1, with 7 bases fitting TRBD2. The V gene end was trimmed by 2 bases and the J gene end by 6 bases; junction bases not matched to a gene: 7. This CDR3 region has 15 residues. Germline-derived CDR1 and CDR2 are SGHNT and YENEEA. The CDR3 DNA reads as TGTGCCAGCAGCTTAAGGGCGGGAGAGGGCAATGAGCAGTTCTTC. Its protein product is CASSLRAGEGNEQFF.

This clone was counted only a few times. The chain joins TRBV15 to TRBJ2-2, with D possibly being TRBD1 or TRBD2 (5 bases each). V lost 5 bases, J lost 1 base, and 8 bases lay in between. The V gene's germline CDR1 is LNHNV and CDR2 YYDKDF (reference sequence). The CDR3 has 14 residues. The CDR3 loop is CATSRGWNTGELFF. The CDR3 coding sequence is TGTGCCACCAGCCGGGGCTGGAACACCGGGGAGCTGTTTTTT.

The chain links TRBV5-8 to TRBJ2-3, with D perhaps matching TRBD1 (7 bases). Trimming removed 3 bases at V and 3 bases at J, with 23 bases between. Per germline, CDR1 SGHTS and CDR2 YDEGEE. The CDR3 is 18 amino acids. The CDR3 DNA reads TGTGCCAGCAGCTGGACGGCGAGGGGGCGGGGCGGGACAGATACGCAGTATTTT. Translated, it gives CASSWTARGRGGTDTQYF.

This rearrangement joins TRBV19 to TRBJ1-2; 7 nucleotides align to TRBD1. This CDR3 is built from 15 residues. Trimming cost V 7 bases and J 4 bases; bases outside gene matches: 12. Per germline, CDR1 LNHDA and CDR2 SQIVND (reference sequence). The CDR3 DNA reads TGTGCCAGTACAGTCAGGGGGGCCGGAGGCTATGGCTACACCTTC. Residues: CASTVRGAGGYGYTF.

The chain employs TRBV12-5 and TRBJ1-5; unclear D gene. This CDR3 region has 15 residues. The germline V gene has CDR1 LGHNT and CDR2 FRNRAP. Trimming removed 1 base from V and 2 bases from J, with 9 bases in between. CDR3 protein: CASGLGQLGNQPQHF. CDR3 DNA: TGTGCTAGTGGTTTGGGACAATTAGGCAATCAGCCCCAGCATTTT.

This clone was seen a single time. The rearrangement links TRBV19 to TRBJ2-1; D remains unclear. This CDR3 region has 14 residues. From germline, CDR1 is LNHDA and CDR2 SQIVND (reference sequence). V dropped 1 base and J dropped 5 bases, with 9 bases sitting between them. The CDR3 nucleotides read TGTGCCAGTAGTATAGGCCTATACGACAATGAGCAGTTCTTC. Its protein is CASSIGLYDNEQFF.

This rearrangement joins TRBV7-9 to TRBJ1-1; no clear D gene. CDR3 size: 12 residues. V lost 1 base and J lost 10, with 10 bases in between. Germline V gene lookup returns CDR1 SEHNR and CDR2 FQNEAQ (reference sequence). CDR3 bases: TGTGCCAGCAGCTTAGGGCAGGTTCTAGCTTTCTTT. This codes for CASSLGQVLAFF. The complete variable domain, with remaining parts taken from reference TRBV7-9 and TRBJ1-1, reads DTGVSQNPRHKITKRGQNVTFRCDPISEHNRLYWYRQTLGQGPEFLTYFQNEAQLEKSRLLSDRFSAERPKGSFSTLEIQRTEQGDSAMYLCASSLGQVLAFFGQGTRLTVV.

As DNA, the CDR3 is TGTGCCAGCAGCTTATGGGTGTCCGAGACAGGGATCCCTGATACGCAGTATTTT. It translates to CASSLWVSETGIPDTQYF. The rearrangement joins TRBV7-3 to TRBJ2-3; 7 nucleotides align to TRBD1. Germline lookup yields CDR1 SGHTA and CDR2 FQGTGA. Losses at the gene ends were 2 bases for V and 6 bases for J; bases not matched to a gene: 17. There are 18 residues in the CDR3.